This T cell receptor beta chain came from a study of memory CD4+ T cells and cytomegalovirus serostatus. The CDR3 runs 16 residues. V was clipped by 4 bases and J by 0 bases, with 16 bases between them. The germline V gene encodes CDR1 SGHAT and CDR2 FQNNGV. Single viable CD3+CD4+CD8-CD45RO+ cells were sorted as the memory CD4+ T cells. Profiled with immunoSEQ multiplex PCR; TCRdb holds only in-frame clones, not every one. The table has about 60,000 clones, 80% seen once; the top ten hold around 0.51%. The chain combines TRBV11-2 with TRBJ2-7; D remains ambiguous. Sequences were obtained from memory CD4+ T cells from blood. The TCR was taken from an adult in good health and CMV-seronegative. Some clones in this sample may be carry-over from other donors' samples. The CDR3 DNA reads TGTGCCAGCAGCTCTACGCGACACCCACCCTCCTACGAGCAGTACTTC. Translation: CASSSTRHPPSYEQYF.